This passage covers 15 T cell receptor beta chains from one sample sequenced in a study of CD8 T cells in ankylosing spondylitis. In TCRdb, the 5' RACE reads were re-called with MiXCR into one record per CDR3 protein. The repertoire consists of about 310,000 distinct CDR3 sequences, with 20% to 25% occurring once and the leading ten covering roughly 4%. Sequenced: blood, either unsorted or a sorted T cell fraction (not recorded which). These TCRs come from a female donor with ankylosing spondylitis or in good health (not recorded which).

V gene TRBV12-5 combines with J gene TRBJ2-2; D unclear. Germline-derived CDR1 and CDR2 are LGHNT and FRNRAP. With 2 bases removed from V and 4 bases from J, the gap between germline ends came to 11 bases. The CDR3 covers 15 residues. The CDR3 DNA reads TGTGCTAGTGGTTTGAACGTGGGTCGCACCGGGGAGCTGTTTTTT. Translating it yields CASGLNVGRTGELFF.

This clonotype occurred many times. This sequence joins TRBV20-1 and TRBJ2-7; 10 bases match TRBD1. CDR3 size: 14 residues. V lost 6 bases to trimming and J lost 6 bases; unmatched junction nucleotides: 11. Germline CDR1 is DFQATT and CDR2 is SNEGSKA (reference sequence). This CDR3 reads CSAESGTGVVEQYF. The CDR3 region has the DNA TGCAGTGCAGAATCCGGGACAGGGGTAGTCGAGCAGTACTTC.

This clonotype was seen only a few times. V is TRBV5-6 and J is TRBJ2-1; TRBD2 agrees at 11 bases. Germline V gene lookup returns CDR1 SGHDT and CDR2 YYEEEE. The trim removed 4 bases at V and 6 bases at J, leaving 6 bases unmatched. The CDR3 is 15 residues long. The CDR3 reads CASSPLAGGLNEQFF. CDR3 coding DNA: TGTGCCAGCAGCCCCCTAGCGGGGGGCCTCAATGAGCAGTTCTTC.

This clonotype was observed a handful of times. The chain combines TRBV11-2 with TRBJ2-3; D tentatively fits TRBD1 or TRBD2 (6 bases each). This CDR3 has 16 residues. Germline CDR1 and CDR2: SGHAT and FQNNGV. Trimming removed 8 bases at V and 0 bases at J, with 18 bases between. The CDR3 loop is CASANEGGLSTDTQYF. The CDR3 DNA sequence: TGTGCCAGCGCAAACGAGGGGGGACTGAGCACAGATACGCAGTATTTT.

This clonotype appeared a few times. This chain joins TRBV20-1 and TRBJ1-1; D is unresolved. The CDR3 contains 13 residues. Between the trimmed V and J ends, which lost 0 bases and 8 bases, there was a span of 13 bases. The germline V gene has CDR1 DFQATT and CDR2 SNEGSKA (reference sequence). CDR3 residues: CSARDRPRSEAFF. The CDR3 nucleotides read TGCAGTGCTAGAGACCGTCCCCGGTCCGAAGCTTTCTTT.

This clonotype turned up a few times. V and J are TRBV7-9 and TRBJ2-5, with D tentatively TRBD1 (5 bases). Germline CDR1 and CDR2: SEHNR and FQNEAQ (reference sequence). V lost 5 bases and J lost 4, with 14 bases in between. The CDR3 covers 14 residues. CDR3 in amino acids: CASSLGAGRETQYF. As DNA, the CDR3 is TGTGCCAGCAGCCTGGGCGCAGGGCGAGAGACCCAGTACTTC.

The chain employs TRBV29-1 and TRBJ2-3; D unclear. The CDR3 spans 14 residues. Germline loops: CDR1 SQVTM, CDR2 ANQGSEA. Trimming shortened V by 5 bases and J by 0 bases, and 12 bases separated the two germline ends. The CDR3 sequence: CSVSDTASTDTQYF. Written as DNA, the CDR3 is TGCAGCGTTTCTGACACGGCTAGCACAGATACGCAGTATTTT.

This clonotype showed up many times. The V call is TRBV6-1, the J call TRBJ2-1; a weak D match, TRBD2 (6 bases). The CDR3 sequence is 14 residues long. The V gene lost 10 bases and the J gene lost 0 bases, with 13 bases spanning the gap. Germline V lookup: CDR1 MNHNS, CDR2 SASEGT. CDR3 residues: CATKRGVSYNEQFF. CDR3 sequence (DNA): TGTGCCACCAAGCGCGGGGTCTCCTACAATGAGCAGTTCTTC.

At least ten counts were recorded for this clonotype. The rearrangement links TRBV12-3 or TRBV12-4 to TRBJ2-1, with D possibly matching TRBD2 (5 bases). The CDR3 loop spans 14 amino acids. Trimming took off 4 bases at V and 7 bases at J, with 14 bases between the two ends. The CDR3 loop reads CASSSRGSGNEQFF. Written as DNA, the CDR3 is TGTGCCAGCAGTTCAAGAGGGAGTGGGAATGAGCAGTTCTTC.

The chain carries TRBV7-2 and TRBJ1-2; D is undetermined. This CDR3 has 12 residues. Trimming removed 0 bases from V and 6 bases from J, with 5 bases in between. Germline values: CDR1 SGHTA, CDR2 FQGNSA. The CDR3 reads CASSLALDGYTF. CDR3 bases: TGTGCCAGCAGCTTAGCGCTGGATGGCTACACCTTC.

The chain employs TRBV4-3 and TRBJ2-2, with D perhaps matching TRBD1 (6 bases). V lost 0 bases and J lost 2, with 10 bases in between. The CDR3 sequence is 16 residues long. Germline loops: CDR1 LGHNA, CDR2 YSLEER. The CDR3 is CASSQDIGGNTGELFF. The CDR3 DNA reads TGCGCCAGCAGCCAAGATATAGGGGGAAACACCGGGGAGCTGTTTTTT.

The CDR3 sequence: CSVEWMREQFF. CDR3 nucleotide sequence: TGCAGCGTTGAGTGGATGCGGGAGCAGTTCTTC. The chain carries TRBV29-1 and TRBJ2-1; D is unresolved. Germline-derived CDR1 and CDR2 are SQVTM and ANQGSEA. V dropped 3 bases and J dropped 10 bases, with 10 bases sitting between them. The CDR3 spans 11 residues.

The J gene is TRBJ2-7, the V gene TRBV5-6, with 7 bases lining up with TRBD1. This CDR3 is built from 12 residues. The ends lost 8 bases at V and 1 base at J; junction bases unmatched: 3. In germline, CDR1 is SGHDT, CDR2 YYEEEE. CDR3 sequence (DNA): TGTGCCAGACGGACAGGATCCTACGAGCAGTACTTC. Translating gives CARRTGSYEQYF. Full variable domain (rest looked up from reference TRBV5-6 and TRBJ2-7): DAGVTQSPTHLIKTRGQQVTLRCSPKSGHDTVSWYQQALGQGPQFIFQYYEEEERQRGNFPDRFSGHQFPNYSSELNVNALLLGDSALYLCARRTGSYEQYFGPGTRLTVT.

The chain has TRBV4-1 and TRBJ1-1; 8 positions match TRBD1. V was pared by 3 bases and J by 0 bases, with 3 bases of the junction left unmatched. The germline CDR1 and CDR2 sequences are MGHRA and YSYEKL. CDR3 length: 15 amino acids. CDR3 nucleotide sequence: TGCGCCAGCAGCCATCACAGGGGGGTGAACACTGAAGCTTTCTTT. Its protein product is CASSHHRGVNTEAFF.

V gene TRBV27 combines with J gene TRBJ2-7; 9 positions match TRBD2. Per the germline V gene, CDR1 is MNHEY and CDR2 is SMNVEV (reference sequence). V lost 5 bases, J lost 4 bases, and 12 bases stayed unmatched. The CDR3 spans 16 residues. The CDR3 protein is CASSTLGGLAPYEQYF. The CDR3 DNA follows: TGTGCCAGCAGTACCCTGGGCGGACTAGCGCCGTACGAGCAGTACTTC.